This T cell receptor (beta chain) was documented in a study of blood T cell repertoires in COVID-19. In the original processing: Nucleated cell number was recorded as an estimate derived from reference gene primer amplification. Profiled with immunoSEQ multiplex PCR; TCRdb holds only in-frame clones, not every one. V, J and clone size derive from that table, while D and trimming were established from the DNA sequence. The repertoire holds about 180,000 clones, 84% seen once, with 13% to 15% in the top ten. The TCR originated in a man aged 18 to 29 with active or convalescent COVID-19. The specimen was peripheral blood.

The CDR3 bases are TGTGCCAGCAGTTACAGGACTAGCGGTTTCAATGAGCAGTTCTTC. Translating it yields CASSYRTSGFNEQFF. V is TRBV6-2 or TRBV6-3 and J is TRBJ2-1, with 10 bases matching TRBD2. The CDR3 has 15 residues. The V segment lost 2 bases and the J segment 6 bases; nucleotides outside the gene matches: 4. Germline CDR1 MNHEY, CDR2 SVGEGT.